The 31 T cell receptor beta chains below all came from one sample that was sequenced in a study of blood T cell repertoires in COVID-19 (dated by TCRdb to 2020 to 2022). Library prep was done by the immunoSEQ multiplex PCR assay. TCRdb obtained this table from immuneACCESS and retained in-frame rearrangements with V and J assigned. These tables miss some clones; where compared with another copy, unresolved V genes account for less than half of the shortfall, and the remainder is unexplained. This sample holds under 350,000 clones; roughly 86% were observed only once. About 2% of the sample is held by the ten biggest clonotypes. The source material was PBMCs or T cells enriched from blood (not recorded which). These receptors were taken from a woman aged 55-69 years who had recovered from COVID-19.

V gene TRBV13 combines with J gene TRBJ2-3, with D uncertain. The V end lost 2 bases, the J end lost 3 bases, and 6 bases lay between the germline ends. Germline CDR1 and CDR2: PRHDT and FYEKMQ (reference sequence). CDR3 size: 13 residues. In DNA form, the CDR3 reads TGTGCCAGCAGCTTAACCGGGACAGATACGCAGTATTTT. It yields the protein CASSLTGTDTQYF.

This clone was counted a single time. CDR3 amino acids: CASSLQGLYGYTF. CDR3 DNA: TGTGCCAGTAGTCTACAGGGTCTCTATGGCTACACCTTC. This chain links TRBV19 with TRBJ1-2, with D tentatively TRBD1 (6 bases). The CDR3 totals 13 residues. CDR1 is LNHDA, CDR2 SQIVND, per germline (reference sequence). V was pared by 5 bases and J by 4 bases, with 11 bases between.

The genes are TRBV19 and TRBJ1-5; 7 positions match TRBD1. V shed 9 bases, J shed 9 bases, and the junction held 11 bases outside the gene matches. This CDR3 comprises 13 residues. The V gene's germline CDR1 is LNHDA and CDR2 SQIVND (reference sequence). CDR3 DNA sequence: TGTGCCAGCCGGACAGGCCTTGGGGGGCCCCAGCATTTT. Translation gives CASRTGLGGPQHF. Filled out from reference TRBV19 and TRBJ1-5, the complete variable domain reads DGGITQSPKYLFRKEGQNVTLSCEQNLNHDAMYWYRQDPGQGLRLIYYSQIVNDFQKGDIAEGYSVSREKKESFPLTVTSAQKNPTAFYLCASRTGLGGPQHFGDGTRLSIL.

This clone has just one count. The rearrangement joins TRBV11-3 to TRBJ2-1, with 10 bases matching TRBD1. From germline, CDR1 is SGHNT and CDR2 YENEEA. Losses at the gene ends were 5 bases for V and 1 base for J; bases not matched to a gene: 8. CDR3 size: 17 residues. CDR3 amino acids: CASSATSGQGSYNEQFF. The CDR3 coding sequence is TGTGCCAGCAGCGCCACTTCGGGACAGGGGTCCTACAATGAGCAGTTCTTC.

The chain combines TRBV28 with TRBJ2-5; 7 nucleotides line up with TRBD2. V trimming: 7 bases; J trimming: 4 bases; junction bases outside the gene matches: 15. CDR1 is MDHEN and CDR2 is SYDVKM in the germline V gene. The CDR3 runs to 16 residues. This CDR3 is CASTLNGGFKGETQYF. The CDR3 DNA follows: TGTGCCAGCACGTTAAACGGGGGGTTTAAGGGAGAGACCCAGTACTTC.

The chain combines TRBV7-9 with TRBJ1-1; 9 nucleotides match TRBD1. The CDR3 runs to 14 residues. Germline V gene sequence: CDR1 SEHNR, CDR2 FQNEAQ (reference sequence). V was clipped by 7 bases and J by 4 bases; unmatched bases: 7. The CDR3 DNA reads TGTGCCAGCACCAAGACAGGGGGAATCACTGAAGCTTTCTTT. Amino acid sequence: CASTKTGGITEAFF. Supplemented by reference TRBV7-9 and TRBJ1-1, the full variable domain reads DTGVSQNPRHKITKRGQNVTFRCDPISEHNRLYWYRQTLGQGPEFLTYFQNEAQLEKSRLLSDRFSAERPKGSFSTLEIQRTEQGDSAMYLCASTKTGGITEAFFGQGTRLTVV.

The chain combines TRBV28 with TRBJ2-3, with TRBD2 as a possible D gene (5 bases). There are 18 residues in the CDR3. The V gene lost 8 bases and the J gene lost 4 bases, with 28 bases spanning the gap. From germline, CDR1 is MDHEN and CDR2 SYDVKM. CDR3 DNA sequence: TGTGCCAGCGGATATTCCCCCTCCGGGATCCCAGCCCCAGATACGCAGTATTTT. It encodes CASGYSPSGIPAPDTQYF.

The chain combines TRBV5-1 with TRBJ1-1; 8 bases line up with TRBD1. Germline V gene sequence: CDR1 SGHRS, CDR2 YFSETQ. The V gene end was trimmed by 4 bases and the J gene end by 2 bases; junction bases not matched to a gene: 4. The CDR3 runs 14 residues. CDR3 sequence (DNA): TGCGCCAGCAGCGCGGGACAGGTTAACACTGAAGCTTTCTTT. Residues: CASSAGQVNTEAFF.

This clone was seen only once. The chain recombines TRBV29-1 with TRBJ2-7; D remains ambiguous. Germline CDR1 and CDR2: SQVTM and ANQGSEA. V was pared by 3 bases and J by 2 bases, with 14 bases between. The CDR3 runs 14 residues. CDR3: CSVDDGAGPYEQYF. The CDR3 DNA sequence: TGCAGCGTTGATGATGGAGCCGGTCCCTACGAGCAGTACTTC.

The J gene is TRBJ2-4, the V gene TRBV28; no clear D gene. The CDR3 spans 12 residues. Between the trimmed V and J ends, which lost 6 bases and 8 bases, there was a span of 11 bases. Per the germline V gene, CDR1 is MDHEN and CDR2 is SYDVKM. CDR3 loop: CASRGSSDIQYF. The CDR3 DNA follows: TGTGCCAGCAGGGGCAGTTCGGACATTCAGTACTTC.

The chain links TRBV13 to TRBJ2-2, with D possibly matching TRBD2 (5 bases). Germline V gene lookup returns CDR1 PRHDT and CDR2 FYEKMQ (reference sequence). The CDR3 is 17 amino acids. Trimming shortened V by 7 bases and J by 1 base, and 19 bases separated the two germline ends. The chain's CDR3 is CASNLGGGSGNTGELFF. The CDR3 DNA is TGTGCCAGCAACCTTGGAGGAGGCTCCGGGAACACCGGGGAGCTGTTTTTT.

This clone was detected only a few times. The chain has TRBV11-3 and TRBJ2-1; tentatively, D is TRBD1 (6 bases). CDR1 and CDR2 (germline): SGHNT, YENEEA. The CDR3 totals 14 residues. With 10 bases removed from V and 8 bases from J, the gap between germline ends came to 21 bases. In DNA, the CDR3 is TGTGCCACCTCCCCAGGGGAATCAGGCTATGAGCAGTTCTTC. Protein: CATSPGESGYEQFF.

This chain connects TRBV7-9 to TRBJ1-4; no firm D call. V dropped 3 bases and J dropped 3 bases, with 5 bases sitting between them. CDR3 length: 13 amino acids. The germline gives CDR1 SEHNR, CDR2 FQNEAQ (reference sequence). CDR3 region: CASSFQANEKLFF. CDR3 bases: TGTGCCAGCAGCTTTCAGGCTAATGAAAAACTGTTTTTT.

The chain joins TRBV7-3 to TRBJ2-3; D is perhaps TRBD2 (5 bases). Germline-derived CDR1 and CDR2 are SGHTA and FQGTGA. V was pared by 5 bases and J by 6 bases, with 21 bases between. The CDR3 contains 16 residues. The CDR3 DNA reads as TGTGCCAGCAGCCTCGGGATAAACCTAAATACGGATACGCAGTATTTT. It is translated as CASSLGINLNTDTQYF.

The chain combines TRBV19 with TRBJ2-7, with 9 bases identical to TRBD1. With 10 bases clipped from V and 7 bases from J, the junction kept 14 bases outside the gene matches. The germline V gene has CDR1 LNHDA and CDR2 SQIVND (reference sequence). The CDR3 spans 14 residues. The CDR3 DNA reads as TGTGCCACCGCGGCCGGGACAGGGACGTTGGAGCAGTACTTC. This sequence encodes CATAAGTGTLEQYF.

This clone has just a few counts. The rearrangement joins TRBV9 to TRBJ2-2, with a tentative D call TRBD1 (6 bases). This CDR3 is 17 amino acids long. Germline CDR1 SGDLS, CDR2 YYNGEE. Trimming took 0 bases from V and 4 from J, leaving 16 bases between them. CDR3 coding DNA: TGTGCCAGCAGCGTAGAGGGGGTCGGGGTAAGCACCGGGGAGCTGTTTTTT. Amino acids: CASSVEGVGVSTGELFF.

This clone was detected once. The chain employs TRBV10-1 and TRBJ2-3; 10 nucleotides agree with TRBD2. Germline lookup yields CDR1 WNHNN and CDR2 SYGVQD (reference sequence). The CDR3 consists of 16 residues. Trimming removed 0 bases from V and 4 bases from J; junction bases left unmatched: 4. The CDR3: CASSESSGGAADTQYF. The CDR3 DNA reads TGCGCCAGCAGTGAGTCGAGCGGGGGGGCTGCAGATACGCAGTATTTT.

About this clone itself: The same CDR3 is also encoded by other DNA sequences in this sample. The rearrangement uses TRBV7-3 and TRBJ1-6; a weak D match, TRBD1 (5 bases). Germline CDR1 reads SGHTA; CDR2 reads FQGTGA. Trimming took 5 bases from V and 10 from J, leaving 9 bases between them. This CDR3 contains 12 residues. CDR3 coding DNA: TGTGCCAGCAGCCCCGGGGGATCACCCCTCCACTTT. It codes for CASSPGGSPLHF. Filled out from reference TRBV7-3 and TRBJ1-6, the complete variable domain reads GAGVSQTPSNKVTEKGKYVELRCDPISGHTALYWYRQSLGQGPEFLIYFQGTGAADDSGLPNDRFFAVRPEGSVSTLKIQRTERGDSAVYLCASSPGGSPLHFGNGTRLTVT.

This clone was seen only a few times. The J gene is TRBJ2-7, the V gene TRBV19, with no clear D. The CDR3 length is 13 residues. V lost 3 bases to trimming and J lost 5 bases, with 11 bases between them. In germline, CDR1 is LNHDA, CDR2 SQIVND (reference sequence). The CDR3 loop is CASSITPSDEQYF. The CDR3, as DNA: TGTGCCAGTAGTATTACCCCTTCAGACGAGCAGTACTTC.

This clone was found a few times. The V call is TRBV5-1, the J call TRBJ2-7; 8 nucleotides match TRBD1. The CDR3 sequence is 15 residues long. The V and J ends lost 3 bases and 3 bases, in that order; junction bases with no gene match: 8. The germline V gene has CDR1 SGHRS and CDR2 YFSETQ. Written as DNA, the CDR3 is TGCGCCAGCAGCTCGGAACAGGGGGTATACTACGAGCAGTACTTC. Its translation: CASSSEQGVYYEQYF.

The chain joins TRBV5-1 to TRBJ2-3; TRBD2 aligns across 8 bases. From germline, CDR1 is SGHRS and CDR2 YFSETQ. J gave up 4 bases and V 1 base, and 8 bases lay outside the gene matches. This CDR3 spans 16 amino acids. CDR3 sequence: CASSLTGGANADTQYF. In nucleotides, the CDR3 is TGCGCCAGCAGCTTGACCGGGGGGGCGAACGCAGATACGCAGTATTTT. Based on the CDR3 plus reference TRBV5-1 and TRBJ2-3, the full variable domain is KAGVTQTPRYLIKTRGQQVTLSCSPISGHRSVSWYQQTPGQGLQFLFEYFSETQRNKGNFPGRFSGRQFSNSRSEMNVSTLELGDSALYLCASSLTGGANADTQYFGPGTRLTVL.

The chain links TRBV11-2 to TRBJ2-1; the match to TRBD2 covers 7 bases. CDR1 is SGHAT and CDR2 is FQNNGV in the germline V gene. The CDR3 runs 13 residues. The V and J ends lost 5 bases and 5 bases, in that order; junction bases with no gene match: 3. CDR3 protein: CASSIGRDNEQFF. The CDR3 coding sequence is TGTGCCAGCAGCATAGGGAGGGACAATGAGCAGTTCTTC.

As regards this clone: Distinct nucleotide sequences in the sample also encode this CDR3. The chain is built from TRBV18 and TRBJ1-1; 9 bases match TRBD1. The V and J ends lost 6 bases and 5 bases, in that order; junction bases with no gene match: 1. Germline V gene data show CDR1 as KGHSH and CDR2 as LQKENI. The CDR3 sequence is 12 residues long. The CDR3 loop reads CASSDRGTEAFF. For the CDR3, the DNA is TGTGCCAGCTCCGACAGGGGGACTGAAGCTTTCTTT.

The chain couples TRBV6-5 to TRBJ1-5, with 7 nucleotides matching TRBD1. The germline V gene has CDR1 MNHEY and CDR2 SVGAGI. The CDR3 is 16 amino acids. V trimming: 4 bases; J trimming: 1 base; junction bases outside the gene matches: 7. The chain's CDR3 is CASSSGAGGSNQPQHF. DNA for the CDR3: TGTGCCAGCAGTTCTGGAGCAGGGGGGAGCAATCAGCCCCAGCATTTT.

The chain recombines TRBV7-3 with TRBJ2-7; 9 bases fit TRBD1. The CDR3 sequence is 14 residues long. Germline CDR1 is SGHTA and CDR2 is FQGTGA. V was pared by 3 bases and J by 3 bases, with 3 bases of the junction left unmatched. The CDR3 nucleotides are TGTGCCAGCAGCTTGGGACAGGGAAACTACGAGCAGTACTTC. Residues: CASSLGQGNYEQYF.

CDR3 bases: TGTGCCAGTATGGTTCGGACAGGGGGCGCGGGAGCCAAAAACATTCAGTACTTC. The encoded protein is CASMVRTGGAGAKNIQYF. The chain recombines TRBV19 with TRBJ2-4, with 11 bases fitting TRBD1. This CDR3 has 18 residues. Germline V gives CDR1 LNHDA, CDR2 SQIVND (reference sequence). After removal of 7 bases from V and 0 bases from J, the junction contained 11 bases not matched to a gene.

The CDR3 coding sequence is TGTGCCAGCAGCCCCACGCGAGGGTCAGTTACGCAGTATTTT. It is translated as CASSPTRGSVTQYF. The J gene is TRBJ2-3, the V gene TRBV7-3; tentatively, D is TRBD2 (5 bases). CDR3 size: 14 residues. Trimming cost V 5 bases and J 8 bases, with 17 bases left between them. Germline loops: CDR1 SGHTA, CDR2 FQGTGA.

The rearrangement links TRBV7-8 to TRBJ2-7; D remains ambiguous. Germline V gene data show CDR1 as SGHVS and CDR2 as FQNEAQ. Trimming shortened V by 5 bases and J by 0 bases, and 11 bases separated the two germline ends. CDR3 length equals 14 residues. The chain's CDR3 is CASSPVPSSYEQYF. The CDR3, as DNA: TGTGCCAGCAGCCCGGTCCCGAGCTCCTACGAGCAGTACTTC.

This clone came up once. This chain's CDR3 is CASGSLYNEQFF. The CDR3 DNA is TGTGCCAGCGGGAGTCTCTACAATGAGCAGTTCTTC. This chain uses TRBV11-3 with TRBJ2-1; perhaps TRBD2 as D (5 bases). Germline V lookup: CDR1 SGHNT, CDR2 YENEEA. Trimming took 8 bases from V and 3 from J, leaving 8 bases between them. CDR3 size: 12 residues.

The V and J genes are TRBV5-8 and TRBJ2-7; TRBD1 aligns across 7 bases. J lost 2 bases, V lost 5 bases, and 7 bases had no gene match. Germline CDR1 reads SGHTS; CDR2 reads YDEGEE. The CDR3 is 14 residues long. The CDR3 reads CASSWPGQTYEQYF. The CDR3 DNA reads as TGTGCCAGCAGTTGGCCGGGACAGACCTACGAGCAGTACTTC.

J is TRBJ2-7 and V is TRBV28, with 7 bases identical to TRBD2. The CDR3 runs 15 residues. Unmatched junction bases numbered 12, after V lost 7 bases and J lost 3 bases. Germline V gives CDR1 MDHEN, CDR2 SYDVKM. The CDR3: CASTPPSGGYYEQYF. The CDR3 bases are TGTGCCAGCACCCCTCCATCGGGAGGTTACTACGAGCAGTACTTC.